This T cell receptor beta chain was identified in a study of brain T cells in children with intractable seizures. There are 15 residues in the CDR3. CDR1 and CDR2 from the germline V gene are SGHAT and FQNNGV. V lost 1 base to trimming and J lost 6 bases, with 10 bases between them. Data came from immunoSEQ multiplex PCR; TCRdb stores just in-frame clones and leaves some out. The sample has about 41,000 clones; 80% to 95% are singletons. General study findings and limits: HCMV serostatus was not known, and viral specificity came from CDR3 similarity only. Absence of clones before surgery may stem from lower sequencing depth.

The sequenced cases were selected for having the highest brain T cell transcript signatures. Patients received at least one anti-epileptic drug before surgery. As for this clone: As yet, its antigen is unknown.

The source is a girl aged 2 to 9 with tuberous sclerosis and intractable seizures. This specimen was peripheral blood, taken at surgery. V is TRBV11-2 and J is TRBJ1-6; D gene ambiguous. CDR3 region: CASSLGFAFNSPLHF. For the CDR3, the DNA is TGTGCCAGCAGCTTAGGTTTTGCTTTTAATTCACCCCTCCACTTT.